Below are 27 T cell receptor beta chains sequenced from a single sample in a study of cytomegalovirus exposure and HLA in healthy donors. A multiplex PCR was run with 60 Vbeta primers and 13 Jbeta primers. Profiling relied on immunoSEQ multiplex PCR, and the TCRdb table lists in-frame clones only, not all of them. The data contain 35,000 to 45,000 clones, more than 60% of them singletons. The sample consisted of PBMCs. Source of these receptors: a man aged 30 to 45 in good health and CMV-seronegative.

This clone was seen once. The gene calls are TRBV4-1 and TRBJ1-1, with 8 positions matching TRBD1. V dropped 5 bases and J dropped 0; count of bases not matched to a gene: 5. Germline V gene data show CDR1 as MGHRA and CDR2 as YSYEKL. This CDR3 contains 15 residues. CDR3 residues: CASSTRQGMNTEAFF. The CDR3 region has the DNA TGCGCCAGCAGCACCAGACAGGGGATGAACACTGAAGCTTTCTTT.

This clone was seen once. This sequence joins TRBV11-2 and TRBJ1-1; D might be TRBD1 (5 bases). The CDR3 spans 18 residues. Germline lookup yields CDR1 SGHAT and CDR2 FQNNGV. V lost 3 bases, J lost 1 base, and 21 bases lay in between. This CDR3 reads CASSFLLAAGTGNTEAFF. The CDR3 DNA reads as TGTGCCAGCAGCTTCCTTCTCGCAGCGGGGACGGGGAACACTGAAGCTTTCTTT. Looking up the rest from reference TRBV11-2 and TRBJ1-1 gives the full variable domain: EAGVAQSPRYKIIEKRQSVAFWCNPISGHATLYWYQQILGQGPKLLIQFQNNGVVDDSQLPKDRFSAERLKGVDSTLKIQPAKLEDSAVYLCASSFLLAAGTGNTEAFFGQGTRLTVV.

The chain's CDR3 is CASSSQGPGLYEQYF. CDR3 DNA: TGTGCCAGCAGCTCCCAGGGGCCAGGCCTCTACGAGCAGTACTTC. V usage is TRBV7-9 and J usage is TRBJ2-7, with D tentatively TRBD1 (6 bases). Per germline, CDR1 SEHNR and CDR2 FQNEAQ (reference sequence). This CDR3 is 15 amino acids long. The ends were cut back, 4 bases at V and 3 bases at J, with 16 bases in the middle.

Comments on this clone: One end of the junction varies from germline; a read error may be responsible. The rearrangement joins TRBV7-7 to TRBJ2-3; tentatively, D is TRBD2 (6 bases). Germline CDR1 and CDR2: SSHAT and FNYEAQ (reference sequence). The CDR3 contains 16 residues. DNA for the CDR3: TGTGCTAGCAGCCCTCTAGGGCGGGGTCCAGGTGATACGCAGTATTTT. Translating gives CASSPLGRGPGDTQYF.

The chain links TRBV14 to TRBJ1-6, with 8 nucleotides matching TRBD1. Trimming at V came to 2 bases and at J to 7 bases, leaving 4 bases not matched to a gene. The CDR3 runs to 15 residues. CDR1 is SGHDN, CDR2 FVKESK, per germline. The CDR3 nucleotides read TGTGCCAGCAGCCAACTACAGGGGGGCAATTCACCCCTCCACTTT. Its translation: CASSQLQGGNSPLHF.

Comment on this clone: Other DNA variants within this sample encode the same CDR3. This chain links TRBV29-1 with TRBJ2-3; D is ambiguous. Trimming took off 3 bases at V and 1 base at J, with 5 bases between the two ends. The CDR3 is 12 amino acids. The germline V gene has CDR1 SQVTM and CDR2 ANQGSEA. The CDR3 DNA reads as TGCAGCGTTGACCCTGGCACAGATACGCAGTATTTT. Translated, it gives CSVDPGTDTQYF.

This chain connects TRBV5-1 to TRBJ2-2; no clear D gene. The CDR3 spans 11 residues. V was trimmed by 0 bases and J by 10 bases, leaving 4 bases between them. CDR1 is SGHRS, CDR2 YFSETQ, per germline. The CDR3 DNA follows: TGCGCCAGCAGCTTGGCCGTGGAGCTGTTTTTT. Its translation is CASSLAVELFF.

The J gene is TRBJ1-1, the V gene TRBV6-1, with D unclear. The ends were cut back, 3 bases at V and 5 bases at J, with 19 bases in the middle. This CDR3 contains 16 residues. Germline V gene data show CDR1 as MNHNS and CDR2 as SASEGT. DNA of the CDR3: TGTGCCAGCAGTGATCCCAGAGGGTGGAGAACGACTGAAGCTTTCTTT. Amino acid sequence: CASSDPRGWRTTEAFF.

The chain employs TRBV6-6 and TRBJ2-5; D is possibly TRBD2 (7 bases). CDR3 size: 15 residues. V was trimmed by 6 bases and J by 2 bases, leaving 16 bases between them. The germline gives CDR1 MNHNY, CDR2 SVGAGI (reference sequence). The CDR3 loop reads CASSASGGRQETQYF. The CDR3, as DNA: TGTGCCAGCAGCGCCTCCGGGGGGCGACAAGAGACCCAGTACTTC.

The table lists this clone with a few counts. This chain links TRBV2 with TRBJ1-1; 7 bases map to TRBD1. Germline values: CDR1 SNHLY, CDR2 FYNNEI. This CDR3 is built from 14 residues. J was trimmed by 3 bases and V by 5 bases; bases with no gene match: 6. The DNA of the CDR3 is TGTGCCAGCAGTTATAACACAGGGGACACTGAAGCTTTCTTT. This sequence encodes CASSYNTGDTEAFF.

The CDR3, as DNA: TGCGCCAGCAGCCGCCGGGCAGGGGATAATTCACCCCTCCACTTT. It encodes CASSRRAGDNSPLHF. The rearrangement links TRBV4-1 to TRBJ1-6, with D tentatively TRBD1 (6 bases). V was shortened by 4 bases and J by 5 bases, with 12 bases between the two germline ends. The CDR3 spans 15 residues. Germline assignment: CDR1 MGHRA and CDR2 YSYEKL.

This clone was seen a few times. The rearrangement joins TRBV5-6 to TRBJ2-7; the D gene is possibly TRBD1 (5 bases). The CDR3 length is 14 residues. Trimming cost V 1 base and J 5 bases, with 13 bases left between them. CDR1 is SGHDT and CDR2 is YYEEEE in the germline V gene. The CDR3 spells CASSLRSGFDEQYF. CDR3 sequence (DNA): TGTGCCAGCAGCTTGAGATCAGGGTTCGACGAGCAGTACTTC.

The V and J genes are TRBV19 and TRBJ1-5, with D uncertain. Deletions cut 4 bases from V and 5 bases from J, with 9 bases between. In germline, CDR1 is LNHDA, CDR2 SQIVND (reference sequence). The CDR3 is made up of 13 amino acids. The CDR3 reads CASSTGYDQPQHF. As DNA, the CDR3 is TGTGCCAGTAGTACCGGGTACGATCAGCCCCAGCATTTT.

The chain carries TRBV13 and TRBJ1-5, with 7 nucleotides matching TRBD1. Germline-derived CDR1 and CDR2 are PRHDT and FYEKMQ (reference sequence). V gave up 3 bases and J gave up 2 bases; unmatched junction bases: 4. The CDR3 loop spans 15 amino acids. CDR3 DNA sequence: TGTGCCAGCAGCTTGCGAACAGGGGGCAATCAGCCCCAGCATTTT. Its translation: CASSLRTGGNQPQHF.

The chain has TRBV6-1 and TRBJ1-1; 7 bases align to TRBD1. V shed 9 bases and J 1 base; nucleotides not matched to a gene: 2. Germline V gene data show CDR1 as MNHNS and CDR2 as SASEGT. CDR3 length equals 12 residues. The DNA for the CDR3 is TGTGCCAGTGGACAGGCGAACACTGAAGCTTTCTTT. Encoded protein: CASGQANTEAFF.

The CDR3: CASSLRTSGREGEQYF. CDR3 nucleotide sequence: TGTGCCAGCAGCTTAAGGACTAGCGGGAGAGAGGGCGAGCAGTACTTC. The V call is TRBV7-9, the J call TRBJ2-7, with 13 bases fitting TRBD2. Germline loops: CDR1 SEHNR, CDR2 FQNEAQ (reference sequence). The CDR3 is 16 amino acids. V gave up 2 bases and J gave up 6 bases; unmatched junction bases: 7.

This chain connects TRBV7-2 to TRBJ1-5, with 11 positions matching TRBD1. The V segment lost 2 bases and the J segment 7 bases; nucleotides outside the gene matches: 7. This CDR3 has 16 amino acids. Germline V lookup: CDR1 SGHTA, CDR2 FQGNSA. The CDR3 sequence is CASSLTGTGGRQPQHF. Here the CDR3 DNA reads TGTGCCAGCAGCTTAACCGGGACAGGGGGTCGGCAGCCCCAGCATTTT.

The rearrangement links TRBV2 to TRBJ1-5, with 8 bases that match TRBD1. V lost 7 bases to trimming and J lost 3 bases; unmatched junction nucleotides: 8. Germline loops: CDR1 SNHLY, CDR2 FYNNEI. The CDR3 extends over 15 amino acids. This CDR3 reads CASKDRAANNQPQHF. In DNA, the CDR3 is TGTGCCAGCAAGGACAGGGCAGCAAACAATCAGCCCCAGCATTTT.

The rearrangement joins TRBV5-4 to TRBJ2-5, with 7 bases lining up with TRBD1. The junction had 11 bases not matched to a gene; V was cut back by 5 bases and J by 4 bases. Germline values: CDR1 SGHNT, CDR2 YYREEE (reference sequence). The CDR3 covers 15 residues. The CDR3 region is CASRPGQVDGETQYF. The CDR3 bases are TGTGCCAGCAGACCTGGACAGGTCGATGGAGAGACCCAGTACTTC.

CDR3 protein: CSVEPKAGLPEAYGYTF. The CDR3 DNA follows: TGCAGCGTTGAACCCAAGGCAGGCCTCCCCGAAGCTTATGGCTACACCTTC. J is TRBJ1-2 and V is TRBV29-1; D is unresolved. V shed 2 bases and J shed 5 bases, with 24 bases lying between them. CDR1 is SQVTM, CDR2 ANQGSEA, per germline. The CDR3 sequence is 17 residues long.

The sample holds one count of this clone. The chain links TRBV28 to TRBJ2-1, with D hard to call. Germline V lookup: CDR1 MDHEN, CDR2 SYDVKM. The CDR3 has 13 residues. V shed 4 bases and J shed 8 bases, with 12 bases lying between them. CDR3 nucleotide sequence: TGTGCCAGCAGTTCATGGGCCCCAGATGAGCAGTTCTTC. Translating gives CASSSWAPDEQFF.

This clone has just one count. This sequence joins TRBV7-2 and TRBJ1-2; TRBD1 might be the D (6 bases). Deletions cut 5 bases from V and 2 bases from J, with 15 bases between. This CDR3 is built from 15 residues. The germline gives CDR1 SGHTA, CDR2 FQGNSA. The DNA of the CDR3 is TGTGCCAGCAGCCCACAGGGAAATATAAACTATGGCTACACCTTC. Translation gives CASSPQGNINYGYTF.

The chain couples TRBV4-1 to TRBJ2-2, with TRBD2 identical over 7 bases. The CDR3 is 16 amino acids. Germline V lookup: CDR1 MGHRA, CDR2 YSYEKL. V lost 2 bases and J lost 5; bases outside the gene matches: 8. The CDR3 sequence: CASSQREVSRTGELFF. CDR3 DNA sequence: TGCGCCAGCAGCCAACGGGAGGTTAGCCGGACCGGGGAGCTGTTTTTT.

The chain uses TRBV2 and TRBJ1-1; D call uncertain. The CDR3 has 16 residues. Germline-derived CDR1 and CDR2 are SNHLY and FYNNEI. V was clipped by 1 base and J by 0 bases, with 12 bases between them. The CDR3 reads CASSEEQVRMNTEAFF. DNA for the CDR3: TGTGCCAGCAGTGAAGAGCAGGTACGGATGAACACTGAAGCTTTCTTT.

V usage is TRBV29-1 and J usage is TRBJ2-7; 7 nucleotides line up with TRBD1. The CDR3 length is 13 residues. Germline lookup yields CDR1 SQVTM and CDR2 ANQGSEA. The ends lost 6 bases at V and 1 base at J; junction bases unmatched: 6. CDR3 in DNA: TGCAGCGTGGGTCGGACAGGTTCCTACGAGCAGTACTTC. Residues: CSVGRTGSYEQYF.

This clone has only one observation. CDR3 loop: CASSSGQGANTEAFF. The CDR3 DNA is TGTGCCAGCAGCTCCGGACAGGGGGCAAACACTGAAGCTTTCTTT. The V call is TRBV11-2, the J call TRBJ1-1, with 11 bases lining up with TRBD1. CDR1 is SGHAT and CDR2 is FQNNGV in the germline V gene. The V and J ends lost 4 bases and 2 bases, in that order; junction bases with no gene match: 3. CDR3 length equals 15 residues.

Concerning this clone itself: The sample holds other DNA sequences that translate to the same CDR3. The chain uses TRBV5-1 and TRBJ1-2; D not resolved. Germline CDR1 and CDR2: SGHRS and YFSETQ. The CDR3 totals 13 residues. V lost 0 bases to trimming and J lost 1 base, with 4 bases between them. The CDR3 sequence is CASSLDSNYGYTF. CDR3 DNA sequence: TGCGCCAGCAGCTTGGACAGTAACTATGGCTACACCTTC.